Each of the 31 T cell receptor beta chains below was sequenced from the same sample in a study of blood T cell repertoires in COVID-19 (dated by TCRdb to 2018 to 2020). Library method: the immunoSEQ multiplex PCR assay. TCRdb re-hosts the immuneACCESS table, in-frame sequences only. Its copies lack some clones; in the studies checked, an unresolved V gene accounts for under half of them, and the cause for the rest is not known. The sample includes around 300,000 clones, with approximately 90% observed a single time. The ten largest clones capture roughly 2% of the sample. The sequencing sample was made of PBMCs or T cells enriched from blood (not recorded which). Receptor source: a woman in her sixties in a cohort exposed to, infected with or recovered from COVID-19 (not recorded which).

The CDR3 nucleotides are TGTGCCAGCACCCCAGCAAGGGGAAACACCGGGGAGCTGTTTTTT. Residues: CASTPARGNTGELFF. J is TRBJ2-2 and V is TRBV9; D may be TRBD1 (5 bases). CDR1 SGDLS and CDR2 YYNGEE come from the germline V gene. The CDR3 loop spans 15 amino acids. Trimming stripped 6 bases from V and 2 bases from J, with 14 bases between.

V gene TRBV12-3 or TRBV12-4 combines with J gene TRBJ1-5; TRBD1 matches at 7 bases. The CDR3 is 13 amino acids. Germline trimming cut 6 bases from V and 2 bases from J; bases unmatched to any gene: 1. The CDR3 nucleotides read TGTGCCAGCAGGGGGACAGGCAATCAGCCCCAGCATTTT. Translated: CASRGTGNQPQHF.

The CDR3 is CAWSDRGGNSPLHF. CDR3 DNA sequence: TGTGCCTGGAGCGACAGGGGGGGAAATTCACCCCTCCACTTT. V is TRBV30 and J is TRBJ1-6, with 9 bases identical to TRBD1. V trimming: 3 bases; J trimming: 7 bases; junction bases outside the gene matches: 4. Germline CDR1 and CDR2: GTSNPN and SVGIG (reference sequence). The CDR3 extends over 14 amino acids. The full variable domain, in which reference TRBV30 and TRBJ1-6 provide the parts outside the CDR3, is SQTIHQWPATLVQPVGSPLSLECTVEGTSNPNLYWYRQAAGRGLQLLFYSVGIGQISSEVPQNLSASRPQDRQFILSSKKLLLSDSGFYLCAWSDRGGNSPLHFGNGTRLTVT.

CDR3 protein: CASSVGTQGSGNTIYF. The CDR3 coding sequence is TGTGCCAGCAGCGTGGGCACGCAGGGTTCTGGAAACACCATATATTTT. The chain is built from TRBV9 and TRBJ1-3, with D maybe TRBD1 (5 bases). CDR1 and CDR2 from the germline V gene are SGDLS and YYNGEE. There are 16 residues in the CDR3. Trimming took off 2 bases at V and 1 base at J, with 13 bases between the two ends.

The rearrangement joins TRBV3-1 (or the pseudogene TRBV3-2) to TRBJ1-1, with D possibly being TRBD1 (5 bases). The V end was cut by 7 bases, the J end by 3 bases, with 9 bases between. The CDR3 sequence is 12 residues long. Germline V lookup: CDR1 LGHDT, CDR2 YNNKEL (reference sequence). CDR3: CASTGQDTEAFF. CDR3 coding DNA: TGTGCCAGCACAGGGCAGGACACTGAAGCTTTCTTT.

The chain employs TRBV6-5 and TRBJ2-5; TRBD2 aligns across 10 bases. Per germline, CDR1 MNHEY and CDR2 SVGAGI. CDR3 length: 14 residues. V lost 0 bases and J lost 5; bases outside the gene matches: 0. CDR3 sequence reads: CASSYSSGRETQYF. The CDR3, as DNA: TGTGCCAGCAGTTACTCTAGCGGGAGGGAGACCCAGTACTTC.

This clone has a single count. The chain employs TRBV7-9 and TRBJ2-2; 8 bases map to TRBD1. The junction had 0 bases not matched to a gene; V was cut back by 2 bases and J by 4 bases. The CDR3 has 14 amino acids. Germline V gene lookup returns CDR1 SEHNR and CDR2 FQNEAQ (reference sequence). The CDR3 sequence: CASSLQGATGELFF. The DNA for the CDR3 is TGTGCCAGCAGCTTACAGGGGGCCACCGGGGAGCTGTTTTTT.

This chain joins TRBV10-1 and TRBJ2-7, with 7 positions matching TRBD1. The ends lost 7 bases at V and 6 bases at J; junction bases unmatched: 21. The CDR3 runs to 17 residues. CDR1 and CDR2 from the germline V gene are WNHNN and SYGVQD (reference sequence). The CDR3 sequence is CASTKGQNKYLRSEQYF. In DNA, the CDR3 is TGCGCCAGCACTAAGGGACAGAACAAATACCTACGTTCCGAGCAGTACTTC.

The chain joins TRBV10-2 to TRBJ2-7; 7 nucleotides align to TRBD2. The CDR3 extends over 14 amino acids. J gave up 6 bases and V 3 bases, and 8 bases lay outside the gene matches. Germline V gene sequence: CDR1 WSHSY, CDR2 SAAADI. CDR3 in DNA: TGCGCCAGCAGTGAAGGCGGGGGAGAGGTCGAGCAGTACTTC. This encodes CASSEGGGEVEQYF.

V gene TRBV6-5 combines with J gene TRBJ1-1; no firm D call. This CDR3 is built from 14 residues. CDR1 is MNHEY, CDR2 SVGAGI, per germline. Deletions cut 0 bases from V and 2 bases from J, with 7 bases between. The CDR3 here is CASSYSGSNTEAFF. The CDR3, as DNA: TGTGCCAGCAGTTACTCTGGCAGTAACACTGAAGCTTTCTTT.

Here the CDR3 DNA reads TGTGCCAGCAGTTTGGTTCTCGCGGACACCAATCAGCCCCAGCATTTT. The encoded protein is CASSLVLADTNQPQHF. The chain combines TRBV28 with TRBJ1-5, with D possibly TRBD1 on 5 matching bases. This CDR3 region has 16 residues. Germline values: CDR1 MDHEN, CDR2 SYDVKM. V lost 3 bases, J lost 3 bases, and 15 bases lay in between.

The J gene is TRBJ1-1, the V gene TRBV28; D gene ambiguous. The CDR3 covers 15 residues. V was shortened by 5 bases and J by 0 bases, with 13 bases between the two germline ends. Germline V gene lookup returns CDR1 MDHEN and CDR2 SYDVKM. CDR3 DNA: TGTGCCAGCAGTAGGAGGGCATTCATGAACACTGAAGCTTTCTTT. Protein sequence: CASSRRAFMNTEAFF.

The chain recombines TRBV5-7 with TRBJ2-5; D not resolved. TRBV5-7 is marked as an open reading frame, function uncertain. CDR3 length: 11 amino acids. V lost 4 bases and J 2 bases, leaving 3 bases between the germline ends. DNA for the CDR3: TGTGCCAGCAGCCTACAAGAGACCCAGTACTTC. Encoded protein: CASSLQETQYF.

The gene calls are TRBV6-5 and TRBJ2-7; maybe TRBD1 (5 bases). The CDR3 is 13 amino acids. V was shortened by 6 bases and J by 0 bases, with 9 bases between the two germline ends. Germline V lookup: CDR1 MNHEY, CDR2 SVGAGI. CDR3: CASRDSNSYEQYF. The CDR3 DNA reads TGTGCCAGCAGAGACAGTAACTCCTACGAGCAGTACTTC.

The chain joins TRBV19 to TRBJ2-1; D is undetermined. Germline-derived CDR1 and CDR2 are LNHDA and SQIVND (reference sequence). The CDR3 has 13 residues. Trimming removed 1 base at V and 4 bases at J, with 5 bases between. CDR3 nucleotides: TGTGCCAGTAGTATAGGGCAGTACAATGAGCAGTTCTTC. This gives the protein CASSIGQYNEQFF.

The chain employs TRBV5-3 and TRBJ2-7; 7 bases are a match to TRBD1. TRBV5-3 is annotated as an ORF whose role is uncertain. The CDR3 sequence is 13 residues long. V lost 4 bases and J lost 4; bases outside the gene matches: 5. The CDR3 nucleotides read TGTGCCAGAAGCCCCGGGACAGCGTACGAGCAGTACTTC. Protein product: CARSPGTAYEQYF.

This chain connects TRBV5-1 to TRBJ1-1; TRBD1 matches at 12 bases. CDR3 length: 16 amino acids. In germline, CDR1 is SGHRS, CDR2 YFSETQ. The V gene end was trimmed by 4 bases and the J gene end by 6 bases; junction bases not matched to a gene: 10. The CDR3 nucleotides read TGCGCCAGCAGCCCAACCGGGACAGGGGGCGTCCCTGAAGCTTTCTTT. This gives the protein CASSPTGTGGVPEAFF. Full variable domain (outside the CDR3, taken from reference TRBV5-1 and TRBJ1-1): KAGVTQTPRYLIKTRGQQVTLSCSPISGHRSVSWYQQTPGQGLQFLFEYFSETQRNKGNFPGRFSGRQFSNSRSEMNVSTLELGDSALYLCASSPTGTGGVPEAFFGQGTRLTVV.

This clone has only one observation. The chain recombines TRBV11-2 with TRBJ1-2; 12 nucleotides align to TRBD1. J lost 8 bases, V lost 5 bases, and 15 bases had no gene match. The CDR3 spans 17 residues. The germline V gene encodes CDR1 SGHAT and CDR2 FQNNGV. The CDR3 DNA reads as TGTGCCAGCAGCACTTACCCGGGACAGGGGGCTCTGGGAGGCTACACCTTC. This sequence encodes CASSTYPGQGALGGYTF.

The chain joins TRBV2 to TRBJ2-2; 8 nucleotides match TRBD2. This CDR3 spans 14 amino acids. V shed 6 bases and J 6 bases; nucleotides not matched to a gene: 6. Germline V lookup: CDR1 SNHLY, CDR2 FYNNEI. The CDR3 region has the DNA TGTGCCAGCAGAGGCGGGAGGAGCGCCGGGGAGCTGTTTTTT. Its translation: CASRGGRSAGELFF.

The chain recombines TRBV5-1 with TRBJ2-1; 7 bases are a match to TRBD1. Trimming cost V 3 bases and J 5 bases; bases outside gene matches: 8. Germline V CDR1 and CDR2: SGHRS, YFSETQ. The CDR3 is made up of 15 amino acids. The CDR3 is CASSSPGQTHNEQFF. The DNA for the CDR3 is TGCGCCAGCAGCTCTCCGGGACAGACCCACAATGAGCAGTTCTTC. Filled out from reference TRBV5-1 and TRBJ2-1, the complete variable domain reads KAGVTQTPRYLIKTRGQQVTLSCSPISGHRSVSWYQQTPGQGLQFLFEYFSETQRNKGNFPGRFSGRQFSNSRSEMNVSTLELGDSALYLCASSSPGQTHNEQFFGPGTRLTVL.

The chain recombines TRBV20-1 with TRBJ1-1; weak D call: TRBD1 (5 bases). V gave up 3 bases and J gave up 4 bases, with 12 bases separating them. The CDR3 has 13 residues. Germline assignment: CDR1 DFQATT and CDR2 SNEGSKA (reference sequence). CDR3 nucleotides: TGCAGTGCTAGTAGTGGGGGGGGCACTGAAGCTTTCTTT. This translates into CSASSGGGTEAFF.

The rearrangement joins TRBV24-1 to TRBJ2-3; 14 nucleotides agree with TRBD2. The CDR3 totals 19 residues. Germline loops: CDR1 KGHDR, CDR2 SFDVKD. V dropped 4 bases and J dropped 0; count of bases not matched to a gene: 8. CDR3 DNA sequence: TGTGCCACCAGTGACCCGGGACTAGCGGGAGTTGCTAGCACAGATACGCAGTATTTT. Translating gives CATSDPGLAGVASTDTQYF.

This chain joins TRBV28 and TRBJ2-1; D is uncertain. Per the germline V gene, CDR1 is MDHEN and CDR2 is SYDVKM. The V gene lost 6 bases and the J gene lost 10 bases, with 13 bases spanning the gap. The CDR3 covers 12 residues. CDR3 protein: CASRLLGREQFF. In DNA, the CDR3 is TGTGCCAGCAGACTACTGGGTAGAGAGCAGTTCTTC.

The chain employs TRBV7-2 and TRBJ2-3; D might be TRBD2 (6 bases). With 3 bases removed from V and 6 bases from J, the gap between germline ends came to 16 bases. CDR1 is SGHTA, CDR2 FQGNSA, per germline. This CDR3 comprises 15 residues. CDR3 in DNA: TGTGCCAGCAGCTTCCGGGACTCGAGGGCGGATACGCAGTATTTT. This encodes CASSFRDSRADTQYF.

The chain employs TRBV28 and TRBJ1-3, with D perhaps TRBD1 (5 bases). The CDR3 length is 14 residues. The V gene's germline CDR1 is MDHEN and CDR2 SYDVKM. V lost 10 bases, J lost 4 bases, and 17 bases lay in between. The CDR3 bases are TGTGCCATCACCCAGGGCCGGGTCGGAAACACCATATATTTT. Amino acid sequence: CAITQGRVGNTIYF.

A single count supports this clone. The gene calls are TRBV28 and TRBJ2-2; possible D gene TRBD1, 5 bases. Trimming cost V 5 bases and J 6 bases, with 10 bases left between them. The CDR3 spans 13 residues. CDR1 and CDR2 from the germline V gene are MDHEN and SYDVKM. The DNA of the CDR3 is TGTGCCAGCAGTCCCAGGGCCGCCGGGGAGCTGTTTTTT. Protein product: CASSPRAAGELFF. The full variable domain, rest sourced from reference TRBV28 and TRBJ2-2, is DVKVTQSSRYLVKRTGEKVFLECVQDMDHENMFWYRQDPGLGLRLIYFSYDVKMKEKGDIPEGYSVSREKKERFSLILESASTNQTSMYLCASSPRAAGELFFGEGSRLTVL.

V and J are TRBV5-4 and TRBJ2-7, with TRBD2 identical over 9 bases. Germline-derived CDR1 and CDR2 are SGHNT and YYREEE (reference sequence). The junction had 10 bases not matched to a gene; V was cut back by 2 bases and J by 4 bases. This CDR3 has 16 amino acids. The CDR3 loop reads CASSFPGLAGRYEQYF. DNA of the CDR3: TGTGCCAGCAGCTTCCCCGGCCTAGCGGGGAGGTACGAGCAGTACTTC.

This clone has a handful of counts. The rearrangement joins TRBV4-1 to TRBJ2-2; 15 bases are shared with TRBD2. Germline lookup yields CDR1 MGHRA and CDR2 YSYEKL. J lost 0 bases, V lost 4 bases, and 3 bases had no gene match. This CDR3 contains 18 residues. The CDR3: CASSPGTSGRPNTGELFF. The CDR3 nucleotides are TGCGCCAGCAGCCCCGGGACTAGCGGGAGGCCGAACACCGGGGAGCTGTTTTTT.

The CDR3 DNA reads TGTGCCAGCAGCCTCTGTGGTAGTTCTTCCTACAATGAGCAGTTCTTC. Translated, it gives CASSLCGSSSYNEQFF. The rearrangement uses TRBV3-1 (or the pseudogene TRBV3-2) and TRBJ2-1; D gene unclear. V was cut by 4 bases and J by 1 base, with 14 bases left in between. The germline gives CDR1 LGHDT, CDR2 YNNKEL (reference sequence). CDR3 length: 16 residues.

The chain employs TRBV12-3 or TRBV12-4 and TRBJ2-3, with D maybe TRBD2 (5 bases). V lost 6 bases and J lost 0, with 7 bases in between. The CDR3 covers 13 residues. As DNA, the CDR3 is TGTGCCAGCAGCGGCGGGAGCACAGATACGCAGTATTTT. Protein sequence: CASSGGSTDTQYF.

The V and J genes are TRBV11-2 and TRBJ1-4; D is perhaps TRBD1 (6 bases). The germline gives CDR1 SGHAT, CDR2 FQNNGV. The CDR3 totals 15 residues. Trimming took off 1 base at V and 5 bases at J, with 11 bases between the two ends. CDR3 in DNA: TGTGCCAGCAGCTTAGGCGGGGGGCCCAATGAAAAACTGTTTTTT. Its protein product is CASSLGGGPNEKLFF.